The 21 T cell receptor beta chains reported below all come from one sample, sequenced in a study of CD8 T cells in ankylosing spondylitis. Each CDR3 protein gets one entry after TCRdb re-called the 5' RACE reads with MiXCR. Of 180,000 or so distinct CDR3 sequences listed, roughly 11% are singletons. The sequenced sample consisted of blood, either unsorted or a sorted T cell fraction (not recorded which). All receptors derive from a male donor with ankylosing spondylitis or in good health (not recorded which).

This clonotype has at least ten counts. The CDR3 is CASSETSVRNGYTF. The CDR3 bases are TGCGCCAGCAGTGAAACGTCAGTTAGAAATGGCTACACCTTC. V is TRBV10-2 and J is TRBJ1-2; the D is unclear. Between the trimmed V and J ends, which lost 3 bases and 6 bases, there was a span of 14 bases. CDR1 WSHSY and CDR2 SAAADI come from the germline V gene. This CDR3 is 14 amino acids long.

At least ten counts were recorded for this clonotype. The chain employs TRBV5-5 and TRBJ2-7; a possible D gene is TRBD1 (5 bases). CDR1 and CDR2 (germline): SGHKS, YYEKEE (reference sequence). The CDR3 length is 14 residues. Trimming removed 3 bases at V and 0 bases at J, with 10 bases between. The CDR3 here is CASSSYRGSYEQYF. As DNA, the CDR3 is TGTGCCAGCAGCTCTTATAGGGGCTCCTACGAGCAGTACTTC. Complete variable domain (other parts from reference TRBV5-5 and TRBJ2-7): DAGVTQSPTHLIKTRGQQVTLRCSPISGHKSVSWYQQVLGQGPQFIFQYYEKEERGRGNFPDRFSARQFPNYSSELNVNALLLGDSALYLCASSSYRGSYEQYFGPGTRLTVT.

Many counts were recorded for this clonotype. The chain joins TRBV20-1 to TRBJ1-1, with TRBD1 matching over 7 bases. The CDR3 loop spans 13 amino acids. J gave up 1 base and V 3 bases, and 2 bases lay outside the gene matches. Germline-derived CDR1 and CDR2 are DFQATT and SNEGSKA (reference sequence). The CDR3 loop reads CSARRTGNTEAFF. DNA of the CDR3: TGCAGTGCTAGGCGGACAGGGAACACTGAAGCTTTCTTT.

This clonotype has ten or more counts. The genes are TRBV29-1 and TRBJ2-4; 9 nucleotides agree with TRBD1. Germline values: CDR1 SQVTM, CDR2 ANQGSEA. Losses at the gene ends were 8 bases for V and 5 bases for J; bases not matched to a gene: 4. The CDR3 runs to 12 residues. For the CDR3, the DNA is TGCAGCCATACAGGGGGCCAAAACATTCAGTACTTC. It codes for CSHTGGQNIQYF.

The chain has TRBV2 and TRBJ1-5; D unclear. The germline CDR1 and CDR2 sequences are SNHLY and FYNNEI. Trimming took off 5 bases at V and 5 bases at J, with 10 bases between the two ends. The CDR3 totals 13 residues. Written as DNA, the CDR3 is TGTGCCAGCAGTCGGGAGAGGGATCAGCCCCAGCATTTT. Its protein product is CASSRERDQPQHF. Supplemented by reference TRBV2 and TRBJ1-5, the full variable domain reads EPEVTQTPSHQVTQMGQEVILRCVPISNHLYFYWYRQILGQKVEFLVSFYNNEISEKSEIFDDQFSVERPDGSNFTLKIRSTKLEDSAMYFCASSRERDQPQHFGDGTRLSIL.

This clonotype was recorded a few times. The chain couples TRBV12-3 or TRBV12-4 to TRBJ1-2; D not certain. The V gene lost 0 bases and the J gene lost 3 bases, with 11 bases spanning the gap. The CDR3 is made up of 15 amino acids. CDR3 coding DNA: TGTGCCAGCAGTTTAGCTGGAGGGAAGGACTATGGCTACACCTTC. It codes for CASSLAGGKDYGYTF.

This clonotype was seen a handful of times. V usage is TRBV5-6 and J usage is TRBJ2-3; 10 nucleotides match TRBD2. CDR1 SGHDT and CDR2 YYEEEE come from the germline V gene. After removal of 1 base from V and 2 bases from J, the junction contained 4 bases not matched to a gene. The CDR3 consists of 16 residues. The CDR3 loop is CASSLFSGGFTDTQYF. The CDR3 DNA sequence: TGTGCCAGCAGCTTGTTTAGCGGGGGGTTCACAGATACGCAGTATTTT.

Only a few counts were recorded for this clonotype. The chain joins TRBV2 to TRBJ1-5; no clear D. The V end lost 4 bases, the J end lost 7 bases, and 17 bases lay between the germline ends. Germline V lookup: CDR1 SNHLY, CDR2 FYNNEI. The CDR3 loop spans 15 amino acids. The CDR3 DNA reads as TGTGCCAGCAGTGGACGGACGGCTCTAAGCCAGCCCCAGCATTTT. This encodes CASSGRTALSQPQHF.

This clonotype was found many times. V gene TRBV14 combines with J gene TRBJ2-3, with TRBD2 identical over 11 bases. The trim removed 1 base at V and 4 bases at J, leaving 4 bases unmatched. Germline loops: CDR1 SGHDN, CDR2 FVKESK. The CDR3 consists of 16 residues. The CDR3 reads CASSQVLAGGPDTQYF. CDR3 in DNA: TGTGCCAGCAGCCAAGTTCTAGCGGGAGGACCAGATACGCAGTATTTT.

This clonotype was counted ten times or more. The gene calls are TRBV6-6 and TRBJ1-1; D ambiguous. The germline V gene encodes CDR1 MNHNY and CDR2 SVGAGI (reference sequence). V was shortened by 4 bases and J by 4 bases, with 10 bases between the two germline ends. This CDR3 is built from 13 residues. CDR3 protein: CASSSSWSTEAFF. The DNA of the CDR3 is TGTGCCAGCAGTTCCTCGTGGAGCACTGAAGCTTTCTTT.

Regarding this clonotype: The junction differs from germline at one of its ends, possibly a read error. The J gene is TRBJ2-5, the V gene TRBV20-1; D may be TRBD2 (7 bases). This CDR3 has 15 amino acids. The germline CDR1 and CDR2 sequences are DFQATT and SNEGSKA (reference sequence). Here the CDR3 DNA reads TGCTGTGCTCCCTCGGGGGGCGCGTTCCAAGAGACCCAGTACTTC. It is translated as CCAPSGGAFQETQYF.

As for this clonotype: A much bigger clone sits one base away, suggesting this may be a read error. The V call is TRBV20-1, the J call TRBJ2-7, with 12 bases lining up with TRBD1. The CDR3 is 15 residues long. Germline V gene sequence: CDR1 DFQATT, CDR2 SNEGSKA (reference sequence). The ends lost 4 bases at V and 6 bases at J; junction bases unmatched: 10. CDR3 protein: CSATDRDRGRSEQYF. In DNA form, the CDR3 reads TGCAGTGCTACTGACCGGGACAGGGGGCGCTCCGAGCAGTACTTC.

The table lists this clonotype with many counts. V and J are TRBV28 and TRBJ2-7; D might be TRBD2 (5 bases). The CDR3 length is 12 residues. Trimming shortened V by 4 bases and J by 2 bases, and 6 bases separated the two germline ends. Germline CDR1 and CDR2: MDHEN and SYDVKM. The CDR3 nucleotides read TGTGCCAGCAGTTCCGGGGCCTACGAGCAGTACTTC. It translates to CASSSGAYEQYF.

A few counts support this clonotype. This chain links TRBV27 with TRBJ2-1, with a weak D call TRBD2 (6 bases). CDR3 length: 15 residues. The germline CDR1 and CDR2 sequences are MNHEY and SMNVEV (reference sequence). V was clipped by 2 bases and J by 7 bases, with 15 bases between them. CDR3 sequence: CASSLGGFGVNEQFF. The CDR3 nucleotides read TGTGCCAGCAGTTTAGGGGGGTTTGGGGTGAATGAGCAGTTCTTC.

This clonotype was observed many times. The chain uses TRBV9 and TRBJ2-5; D gene ambiguous. The length of the CDR3 is 14 residues. Germline lookup yields CDR1 SGDLS and CDR2 YYNGEE. V gave up 3 bases and J gave up 3 bases, with 12 bases separating them. DNA of the CDR3: TGTGCCAGCAGCGCTTCGGACGGAAAAGAGACCCAGTACTTC. Translating gives CASSASDGKETQYF.

This chain joins TRBV5-1 and TRBJ2-3, with unresolved D. Germline lookup yields CDR1 SGHRS and CDR2 YFSETQ. The CDR3 runs 14 residues. The V gene lost 2 bases and the J gene lost 0 bases, with 7 bases spanning the gap. The CDR3 bases are TGCGCCAGCAGCTTCAGTGTAAGCACAGATACGCAGTATTTT. The encoded protein is CASSFSVSTDTQYF.

This chain connects TRBV7-2 to TRBJ1-5; 7 bases fit TRBD1. There are 18 residues in the CDR3. The ends lost 0 bases at V and 3 bases at J; junction bases unmatched: 11. CDR1 SGHTA and CDR2 FQGNSA come from the germline V gene. In DNA, the CDR3 is TGTGCCAGCAGCTTAGCGCCCCGACAGGGTGGGACCAATCAGCCCCAGCATTTT. Amino acid sequence: CASSLAPRQGGTNQPQHF. Combining the CDR3 with reference TRBV7-2 and TRBJ1-5 gives the whole variable domain GAGVSQSPSNKVTEKGKDVELRCDPISGHTALYWYRQSLGQGLEFLIYFQGNSAPDKSGLPSDRFSAERTGGSVSTLTIQRTQQEDSAVYLCASSLAPRQGGTNQPQHFGDGTRLSIL.

This clonotype has at least ten counts. The genes are TRBV12-3 or TRBV12-4 and TRBJ2-1; D call uncertain. The CDR3 loop spans 13 amino acids. Between the trimmed V and J ends, which lost 0 bases and 4 bases, there was a span of 4 bases. CDR3 protein: CASSLAVYNEQFF. CDR3 nucleotide sequence: TGTGCCAGCAGTTTAGCCGTATACAATGAGCAGTTCTTC.

The V and J genes are TRBV24-1 and TRBJ2-3; 8 bases map to TRBD2. Germline assignment: CDR1 KGHDR and CDR2 SFDVKD. The CDR3 has 14 amino acids. The V and J ends lost 7 bases and 6 bases, in that order; junction bases with no gene match: 8. As DNA, the CDR3 is TGTGCCACCAGCTCAGCGGGAGCGGTCGATACGCAGTATTTT. This translates into CATSSAGAVDTQYF.

This clonotype was observed many times. The V call is TRBV7-6, the J call TRBJ2-5, with D maybe TRBD1 (5 bases). This CDR3 has 15 residues. V was clipped by 4 bases and J by 2 bases, with 14 bases between them. The V gene's germline CDR1 is SGHVS and CDR2 FNYEAQ. This CDR3 reads CASSSIKGLQETQYF. DNA of the CDR3: TGTGCCAGCAGCTCAATAAAGGGGTTACAAGAGACCCAGTACTTC.

For the CDR3, the DNA is TGCGCCAGCAGCCTCCAGGCAGGAGAGAATGAAAAACTGTTTTTT. The encoded protein is CASSLQAGENEKLFF. The chain links TRBV4-3 to TRBJ1-4; no reliable D call. CDR1 is LGHNA and CDR2 is YSLEER in the germline V gene. This CDR3 comprises 15 residues. The ends were cut back, 4 bases at V and 5 bases at J, with 14 bases in the middle.